The 28 T cell receptor beta chains below were found in one sample sequenced in a study of T cell responses to AZD1222 COVID-19 vaccine. Repertoires were generated with immunoSEQ multiplex PCR, while TCRdb's copy carries only in-frame clones and drops some. The sample lists 180,000 or so clones, approximately 94% occurring once. This material consisted of peripheral blood, taken on day 0 of AZD1222 vaccination. These receptors came from an adult in good health.

The chain links TRBV6-5 to TRBJ2-1; D perhaps matches TRBD1 (6 bases). V lost 0 bases to trimming and J lost 9 bases, with 18 bases between them. CDR1 MNHEY and CDR2 SVGAGI come from the germline V gene. The CDR3 has 16 residues. The CDR3 sequence is CASSYSRVRGVGEQFF. The CDR3 DNA sequence: TGTGCCAGCAGTTACTCGAGGGTCAGGGGAGTAGGTGAGCAGTTCTTC.

This clone appeared a single time. The chain carries TRBV11-3 and TRBJ1-3; D gene unclear. The germline V and J ends were trimmed by 6 bases and 3 bases, with 9 bases remaining between them. The CDR3 loop spans 13 amino acids. Germline V gene sequence: CDR1 SGHNT, CDR2 YENEEA. CDR3 region: CASSLDFGNTIYF. In nucleotides, the CDR3 is TGTGCCAGCAGTCTGGACTTTGGAAACACCATATATTTT.

The V call is TRBV4-2, the J call TRBJ2-1; TRBD2 matches 12 bases. Germline loops: CDR1 LGHNA, CDR2 YNFKEQ. This CDR3 contains 15 residues. Germline trimming cut 4 bases from V and 6 bases from J; bases unmatched to any gene: 4. The CDR3 DNA reads as TGTGCCAGCAGCCCCAGGACTAGCGGGGCCAATGAGCAGTTCTTC. Encoded protein: CASSPRTSGANEQFF.

The V gene is TRBV5-5, the J gene TRBJ1-5; no definite D call. V shed 3 bases and J shed 0 bases, with 13 bases lying between them. The CDR3 is made up of 16 amino acids. CDR1 is SGHKS and CDR2 is YYEKEE in the germline V gene (reference sequence). The CDR3 spells CASSSSRLYSNQPQHF. The CDR3 bases are TGTGCCAGCAGCTCCAGCAGGTTGTATAGCAATCAGCCCCAGCATTTT. Filled out from reference TRBV5-5 and TRBJ1-5, the complete variable domain reads DAGVTQSPTHLIKTRGQQVTLRCSPISGHKSVSWYQQVLGQGPQFIFQYYEKEERGRGNFPDRFSARQFPNYSSELNVNALLLGDSALYLCASSSSRLYSNQPQHFGDGTRLSIL.

The chain has TRBV28 and TRBJ1-1; no clear D gene. Germline V gene sequence: CDR1 MDHEN, CDR2 SYDVKM. V shed 6 bases and J shed 8 bases, with 19 bases lying between them. The CDR3 is 14 amino acids. Written as DNA, the CDR3 is TGTGCCAGCAGGTACGACACTTCCACATTGGAAGCTTTCTTT. The encoded protein is CASRYDTSTLEAFF.

CDR3 in amino acids: CASSRIDRELTGELFF. DNA of the CDR3: TGTGCCAGCAGCCGTATAGACAGGGAACTCACCGGGGAGCTGTTTTTT. The rearrangement joins TRBV28 to TRBJ2-2; 7 nucleotides line up with TRBD1. The CDR3 has 16 amino acids. The germline V gene encodes CDR1 MDHEN and CDR2 SYDVKM. Trimming at V came to 6 bases and at J to 4 bases, leaving 11 bases not matched to a gene. Filled out from reference TRBV28 and TRBJ2-2, the complete variable domain reads DVKVTQSSRYLVKRTGEKVFLECVQDMDHENMFWYRQDPGLGLRLIYFSYDVKMKEKGDIPEGYSVSREKKERFSLILESASTNQTSMYLCASSRIDRELTGELFFGEGSRLTVL.

This clone was detected only once. The J gene is TRBJ2-7, the V gene TRBV5-4; D unclear. From germline, CDR1 is SGHNT and CDR2 YYREEE (reference sequence). CDR3 size: 13 residues. V was shortened by 0 bases and J by 7 bases, with 11 bases between the two germline ends. CDR3: CASSLDPALEQYF. For the CDR3, the DNA is TGTGCCAGCAGCTTGGACCCTGCTTTGGAGCAGTACTTC.

V and J are TRBV11-2 and TRBJ1-5; D is unclear. Germline CDR1 SGHAT, CDR2 FQNNGV. The CDR3 extends over 13 amino acids. Between the trimmed V and J ends, which lost 3 bases and 5 bases, there was a span of 8 bases. CDR3 coding DNA: TGTGCCAGCAGCTTCATGAAGGATCAGCCCCAGCATTTT. Translated, it gives CASSFMKDQPQHF. The full variable domain, rest sourced from reference TRBV11-2 and TRBJ1-5, is EAGVAQSPRYKIIEKRQSVAFWCNPISGHATLYWYQQILGQGPKLLIQFQNNGVVDDSQLPKDRFSAERLKGVDSTLKIQPAKLEDSAVYLCASSFMKDQPQHFGDGTRLSIL.

CDR3 sequence reads: CASSGTGSYSGNQPQHF. CDR3 bases: TGTGCCAGCAGTGGGACAGGGAGCTACTCGGGGAATCAGCCCCAGCATTTT. This sequence joins TRBV28 and TRBJ1-5, with 9 bases matching TRBD1. Germline CDR1 MDHEN, CDR2 SYDVKM. V trimming: 5 bases; J trimming: 4 bases; junction bases outside the gene matches: 12. The CDR3 length is 17 residues. The full variable domain, in which reference TRBV28 and TRBJ1-5 provide the parts outside the CDR3, is DVKVTQSSRYLVKRTGEKVFLECVQDMDHENMFWYRQDPGLGLRLIYFSYDVKMKEKGDIPEGYSVSREKKERFSLILESASTNQTSMYLCASSGTGSYSGNQPQHFGDGTRLSIL.

The genes are TRBV2 and TRBJ1-4, with 8 bases aligning to TRBD1. The V and J ends lost 4 bases and 8 bases, in that order; junction bases with no gene match: 9. From germline, CDR1 is SNHLY and CDR2 FYNNEI. CDR3 length equals 15 residues. CDR3 residues: CASSGTRTGWEKLFF. Here the CDR3 DNA reads TGTGCCAGCAGTGGCACTAGGACAGGGTGGGAAAAACTGTTTTTT.

The genes are TRBV4-1 and TRBJ2-3, with D possibly being TRBD2 (5 bases). The CDR3 is made up of 19 amino acids. Germline values: CDR1 MGHRA, CDR2 YSYEKL. Trimming took off 3 bases at V and 3 bases at J, with 25 bases between the two ends. The CDR3 here is CASSHADGRNLPGTDTQYF. Written as DNA, the CDR3 is TGCGCCAGCAGCCACGCGGATGGGCGTAACCTCCCGGGGACAGATACGCAGTATTTT.

The chain is built from TRBV29-1 and TRBJ2-3, with D tentatively TRBD1 (6 bases). Germline CDR1 reads SQVTM; CDR2 reads ANQGSEA. V was pared by 8 bases and J by 0 bases, with 12 bases between. The length of the CDR3 is 13 residues. The CDR3 here is CSSTGPSTDTQYF. Here the CDR3 DNA reads TGCAGCTCCACAGGGCCTAGCACAGATACGCAGTATTTT.

The V call is TRBV9, the J call TRBJ2-2; weak D call: TRBD1 (5 bases). CDR3 length: 13 amino acids. Trimming shortened V by 0 bases and J by 6 bases, and 6 bases separated the two germline ends. From germline, CDR1 is SGDLS and CDR2 YYNGEE. CDR3 in amino acids: CASSVVGPGELFF. The CDR3 nucleotides are TGTGCCAGCAGCGTAGTGGGGCCCGGGGAGCTGTTTTTT.

The V gene is TRBV19, the J gene TRBJ1-2; D may be TRBD1 (5 bases). The germline CDR1 and CDR2 sequences are LNHDA and SQIVND (reference sequence). The V end was cut by 10 bases, the J end by 0 bases, with 18 bases between. The CDR3 spans 15 residues. The CDR3 nucleotides read TGTGCCACCTCTCCTGGGGCAGCTTCTAACTATGGCTACACCTTC. It is translated as CATSPGAASNYGYTF.

On this clone: This same CDR3 is encoded by further DNA sequences in the sample. The V gene is TRBV20-1, the J gene TRBJ1-5; D gene uncertain. The CDR3 totals 13 residues. CDR1 DFQATT and CDR2 SNEGSKA come from the germline V gene (reference sequence). Trimming pared 3 bases from V and 0 bases from J, leaving 6 bases between. CDR3 bases: TGCAGTGCTAGTAGCGGTAGCAATCAGCCCCAGCATTTT. This translates into CSASSGSNQPQHF.

The chain links TRBV6-5 to TRBJ1-5, with a weak D call TRBD1 (5 bases). The CDR3 extends over 15 amino acids. Germline V lookup: CDR1 MNHEY, CDR2 SVGAGI. V was cut by 7 bases and J by 4 bases, with 17 bases left in between. CDR3 nucleotide sequence: TGTGCCAGCAAGGGGTCCCTTGGGGGGAATCAGCCCCAGCATTTT. Its translation: CASKGSLGGNQPQHF.

This chain links TRBV15 with TRBJ1-2; D not resolved. Deletions cut 2 bases from V and 0 bases from J, with 1 base between. The CDR3 sequence is 12 residues long. Germline CDR1 is LNHNV and CDR2 is YYDKDF (reference sequence). The DNA for the CDR3 is TGTGCCACCAGCAGATCTAACTATGGCTACACCTTC. This codes for CATSRSNYGYTF. Using reference TRBV15 and TRBJ1-2 for the parts outside the CDR3, the full variable domain is DAMVIQNPRYQVTQFGKPVTLSCSQTLNHNVMYWYQQKSSQAPKLLFHYYDKDFNNEADTPDNFQSRRPNTSFCFLDIRSPGLGDTAMYLCATSRSNYGYTFGSGTRLTVV.

This sequence joins TRBV28 and TRBJ1-1, with D possibly TRBD1 on 6 matching bases. V shed 4 bases and J shed 8 bases, with 17 bases lying between them. The CDR3 runs 14 residues. Germline V gene lookup returns CDR1 MDHEN and CDR2 SYDVKM. The CDR3, as DNA: TGTGCCAGCAGTTCACAGGGCACCCGGCTCGAAGCTTTCTTT. This sequence encodes CASSSQGTRLEAFF. The full variable domain, completed using reference TRBV28 and TRBJ1-1, is DVKVTQSSRYLVKRTGEKVFLECVQDMDHENMFWYRQDPGLGLRLIYFSYDVKMKEKGDIPEGYSVSREKKERFSLILESASTNQTSMYLCASSSQGTRLEAFFGQGTRLTVV.

V gene TRBV28 combines with J gene TRBJ2-6; TRBD1 aligns across 7 bases. This CDR3 spans 14 amino acids. Germline V gene lookup returns CDR1 MDHEN and CDR2 SYDVKM. The V gene end was trimmed by 6 bases and the J gene end by 2 bases; junction bases not matched to a gene: 1. CDR3 protein: CASSGTAGANVLTF. The CDR3 DNA follows: TGTGCCAGCAGCGGGACAGCTGGGGCCAACGTCCTGACTTTC. Drawing the rest from reference TRBV28 and TRBJ2-6, the complete variable domain is DVKVTQSSRYLVKRTGEKVFLECVQDMDHENMFWYRQDPGLGLRLIYFSYDVKMKEKGDIPEGYSVSREKKERFSLILESASTNQTSMYLCASSGTAGANVLTFGAGSRLTVL.

The chain recombines TRBV10-2 with TRBJ1-1, with 8 bases aligning to TRBD1. The trim removed 0 bases at V and 2 bases at J, leaving 2 bases unmatched. Germline values: CDR1 WSHSY, CDR2 SAAADI. The CDR3 consists of 15 residues. CDR3 sequence reads: CASSESGTGNTEAFF. CDR3 nucleotide sequence: TGCGCCAGCAGTGAGTCGGGGACAGGTAACACTGAAGCTTTCTTT.

This chain links TRBV5-6 with TRBJ2-7, with a tentative D call TRBD2 (5 bases). The germline gives CDR1 SGHDT, CDR2 YYEEEE. Trimming took off 0 bases at V and 0 bases at J, with 10 bases between the two ends. The CDR3 runs to 15 residues. CDR3 sequence reads: CASSLVAGNSYEQYF. Here the CDR3 DNA reads TGTGCCAGCAGCTTGGTAGCCGGGAACTCCTACGAGCAGTACTTC.

This chain uses TRBV3-1 (or the pseudogene TRBV3-2) with TRBJ1-2, with TRBD1 matching over 12 bases. This CDR3 is 14 amino acids long. V gave up 4 bases and J gave up 8 bases; unmatched junction bases: 5. CDR1 is LGHDT and CDR2 is YNNKEL in the germline V gene (reference sequence). Here the CDR3 DNA reads TGTGCCAGCAGCCGGGGACAGGGGGCGGAAGGCTACACCTTC. As protein: CASSRGQGAEGYTF.

The chain links TRBV15 to TRBJ1-1; D is possibly TRBD1 (5 bases). Trimming took off 4 bases at V and 1 base at J, with 10 bases between the two ends. Germline CDR1 reads LNHNV; CDR2 reads YYDKDF (reference sequence). There are 14 residues in the CDR3. Here the CDR3 reads CATSTGHENTEAFF. CDR3 coding DNA: TGTGCCACCAGCACGGGGCACGAGAACACTGAAGCTTTCTTT.

The rearrangement uses TRBV28 and TRBJ2-3, with D possibly matching TRBD2 (6 bases). The V and J ends lost 6 bases and 8 bases respectively, with 12 bases between them. In germline, CDR1 is MDHEN, CDR2 SYDVKM. This CDR3 is 12 amino acids long. CDR3 region: CASRGPEGTQYF. The CDR3 bases are TGTGCCAGCAGAGGCCCGGAGGGTACGCAGTATTTT.

The chain couples TRBV10-2 to TRBJ1-1; 7 bases are shared with TRBD1. The CDR3 is 12 residues long. Germline values: CDR1 WSHSY, CDR2 SAAADI. CDR3 DNA sequence: TGCGCAGTCAGACAGGGGAACACTGAAGCTTTCTTT. It codes for CAVRQGNTEAFF.

The chain links TRBV29-1 to TRBJ1-3, with D maybe TRBD1 (6 bases). Trimming took 6 bases from V and 0 from J, leaving 12 bases between them. Germline V lookup: CDR1 SQVTM, CDR2 ANQGSEA. The CDR3 sequence is 14 residues long. The CDR3 DNA reads TGCAGCGTGGGGGCTGGGGGCTCTGGAAACACCATATATTTT. It yields the protein CSVGAGGSGNTIYF.

The chain links TRBV28 to TRBJ1-5; D perhaps matches TRBD1 (6 bases). Germline V gene lookup returns CDR1 MDHEN and CDR2 SYDVKM. The ends were cut back, 6 bases at V and 3 bases at J, with 9 bases in the middle. The CDR3 runs 13 residues. The CDR3 nucleotides are TGTGCCAGCAGGTCAGGGGCCAATCAGCCCCAGCATTTT. Translating it yields CASRSGANQPQHF.

V and J are TRBV28 and TRBJ1-6; 7 bases align to TRBD1. This CDR3 is 17 amino acids long. Germline CDR1 reads MDHEN; CDR2 reads SYDVKM. V shed 5 bases, J shed 0 bases, and the junction held 7 bases outside the gene matches. The CDR3 protein is CASSGIGGISYNSPLHF. CDR3 sequence (DNA): TGTGCCAGCAGTGGAATAGGGGGCATCTCCTATAATTCACCCCTCCACTTT.